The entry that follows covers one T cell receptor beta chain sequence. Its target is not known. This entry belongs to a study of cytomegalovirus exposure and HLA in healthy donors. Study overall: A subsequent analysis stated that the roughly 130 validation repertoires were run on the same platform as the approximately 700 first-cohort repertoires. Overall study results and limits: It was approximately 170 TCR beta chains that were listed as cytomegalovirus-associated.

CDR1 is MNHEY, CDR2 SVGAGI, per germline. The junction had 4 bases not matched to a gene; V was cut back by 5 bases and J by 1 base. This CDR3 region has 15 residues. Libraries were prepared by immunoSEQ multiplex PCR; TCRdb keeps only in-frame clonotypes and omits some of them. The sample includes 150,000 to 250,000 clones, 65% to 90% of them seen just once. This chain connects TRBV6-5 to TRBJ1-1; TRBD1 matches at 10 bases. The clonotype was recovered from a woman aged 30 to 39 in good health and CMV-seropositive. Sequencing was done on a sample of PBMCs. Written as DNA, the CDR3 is TGTGCCAGCAGTCCGTGGACAGGGGGGAACACTGAAGCTTTCTTT. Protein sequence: CASSPWTGGNTEAFF.